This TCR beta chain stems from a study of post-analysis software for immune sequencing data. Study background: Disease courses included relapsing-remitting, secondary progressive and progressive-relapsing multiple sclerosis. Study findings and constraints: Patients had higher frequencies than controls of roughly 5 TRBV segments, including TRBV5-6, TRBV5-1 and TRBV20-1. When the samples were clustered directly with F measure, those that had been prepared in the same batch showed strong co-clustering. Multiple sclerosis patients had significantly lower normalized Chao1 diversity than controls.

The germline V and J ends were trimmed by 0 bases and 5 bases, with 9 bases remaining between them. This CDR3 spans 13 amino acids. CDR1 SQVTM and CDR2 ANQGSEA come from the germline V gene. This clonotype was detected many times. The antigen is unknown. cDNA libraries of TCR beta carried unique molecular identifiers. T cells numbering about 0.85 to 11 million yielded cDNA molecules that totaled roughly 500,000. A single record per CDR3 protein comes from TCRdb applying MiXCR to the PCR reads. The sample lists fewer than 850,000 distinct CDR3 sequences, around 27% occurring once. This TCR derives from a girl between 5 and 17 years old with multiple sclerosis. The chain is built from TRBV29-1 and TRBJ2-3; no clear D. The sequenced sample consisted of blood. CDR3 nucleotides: TGCAGCGTTGAAGATCTCCGTGGAGATACGCAGTATTTT. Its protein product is CSVEDLRGDTQYF.